The rows below give T cell receptor beta chains drawn from one sample of a study of a mutant IDH1 vaccine in newly diagnosed glioma. The method was immunoSEQ multiplex PCR; TCRdb's version includes in-frame clones alone and lacks a portion of them. Of some 70,000 clones in the sample, approximately 84% are singletons; the top ten hold less than 15%. No cognate antigen is known for these TCRs. The sequencing used PBMCs, collected from a glioma patient whose treatment included an IDH1 peptide vaccine. The receptors derive from a man aged 18 to 35 with glioma. The CDR3 runs from the conserved cysteine through the conserved F or W. A D gene is named only where the DNA matches it firmly. Clone size is given for some rows only: seen once, a few or many times, or a class if the clone is expanded.

length | size | D | J | V | CDR3 | DNA
13 | - | - | TRBJ1-2 | TRBV10-3 | CAISEEQLDGYTF | TGTGCCATCAGTGAGGAACAGTTGGATGGCTACACCTTC
16 | few | TRBD1 | TRBJ1-1 | TRBV19 | CASREQGLWENTEAFF | TGTGCCAGTAGGGAACAGGGGCTCTGGGAGAACACTGAAGCTTTCTTT
16 | - | - | TRBJ2-1 | TRBV7-7 | CASSLEAGRPYNEQFF | TGTGCTAGCAGCTTAGAGGCCGGACGGCCCTACAATGAGCAGTTCTTC
16 | - | - | TRBJ1-2 | TRBV30 | CAWSARGSGRTYGYTF | TGTGCCTGGAGTGCCCGAGGGAGCGGGCGCACCTATGGCTACACCTTC
14 | - | - | TRBJ2-5 | TRBV9 | CASSVDTGQETQYF | TGTGCCAGCAGCGTAGACACAGGCCAAGAGACCCAGTACTTC
16 | - | TRBD1 | TRBJ1-2 | TRBV18 | CASSRGQGVTDYGYTF | TGTGCCAGCTCACGAGGACAGGGAGTTACTGACTATGGCTACACCTTC
12 | few | - | TRBJ1-1 | TRBV29-1 | CSVEDRGTEAFF | TGCAGCGTTGAGGACAGAGGCACTGAAGCTTTCTTT
12 | - | - | TRBJ1-5 | TRBV10-3 | CAISDGLEPQHF | TGTGCCATCAGCGACGGGTTGGAGCCCCAGCATTTT
16 | - | TRBD1 | TRBJ2-4 | TRBV13 | CASSRAQGVAKNIQYF | TGTGCCAGCAGCCGCGCTCAGGGGGTTGCCAAAAACATTCAGTACTTC
16 | - | TRBD2 | TRBJ2-1 | TRBV4-1 | CASSLISGLSYNEQFF | TGCGCCAGCAGCCTGATTAGCGGGCTCTCCTACAATGAGCAGTTCTTC
14 | - | - | TRBJ1-5 | TRBV28 | CASSFPGKGQPQHF | TGTGCCAGCAGTTTTCCAGGGAAAGGTCAGCCCCAGCATTTT
13 | medium-sized | TRBD1 | TRBJ1-1 | TRBV4-3 | CASSHTGVAEAFF | TGCGCCAGCAGCCACACAGGGGTCGCTGAAGCTTTCTTT
16 | - | - | TRBJ2-5 | TRBV27 | CASSPYRRAGLETQYF | TGTGCCAGCAGTCCCTACCGAAGGGCAGGGTTAGAGACCCAGTACTTC
13 | once | - | TRBJ2-7 | TRBV29-1 | CSVVGLLPHEQYF | TGCAGCGTTGTTGGTCTATTACCCCACGAGCAGTACTTC
14 | once | - | TRBJ2-7 | TRBV27 | CASSLTRGAYEQYF | TGTGCCAGCAGTTTAACGCGCGGAGCCTACGAGCAGTACTTC
15 | - | - | TRBJ1-3 | TRBV30 | CAWSIRGGAGNTIYF | TGTGCCTGGAGCATTCGGGGGGGGGCTGGAAACACCATATATTTT
15 | - | - | TRBJ1-6 | TRBV7-3 | CASSLLGLDNSPLHF | TGTGCCAGCAGCTTATTGGGACTGGATAATTCACCCCTCCACTTT
15 | - | TRBD1 | TRBJ2-6 | TRBV2 | CAKDRAVSGANVLTF | TGTGCCAAGGACAGGGCAGTCTCTGGGGCCAACGTCCTGACTTTC
16 | - | TRBD2 | TRBJ2-3 | TRBV7-2 | CASSPKGREGTDTQYF | TGTGCCAGCAGCCCAAAGGGACGGGAGGGGACAGATACGCAGTATTTT
13 | - | - | TRBJ1-1 | TRBV7-9 | CASSSGLYTEAFF | TGTGCCAGCAGCTCAGGGCTGTACACTGAAGCTTTCTTT
18 | - | TRBD2 | TRBJ2-1 | TRBV7-9 | CASSLRAKGGSSYNEQFF | TGTGCCAGCAGCTTACGGGCCAAAGGCGGGAGCTCCTACAATGAGCAGTTCTTC
12 | few | - | TRBJ1-1 | TRBV9 | CASSVRGGEAFF | TGTGCCAGCAGCGTAAGAGGGGGTGAAGCTTTCTTT
13 | once | - | TRBJ2-2 | TRBV27 | CASSPPAAGELFF | TGTGCCAGCAGTCCCCCGGCGGCCGGGGAGCTGTTTTTT
18 | - | - | TRBJ1-1 | TRBV13 | CASSLGGGKALPNTEAFF | TGTGCCAGCAGCTTAGGGGGTGGGAAGGCACTTCCGAACACTGAAGCTTTCTTT
14 | - | - | TRBJ2-6 | TRBV30 | CAWSGDSGANVLTF | TGTGCCTGGAGTGGAGACTCTGGGGCCAACGTCCTGACTTTC
15 | - | TRBD2 | TRBJ2-7 | TRBV28 | CASIPGTSGTYEQYF | TGTGCCAGCATCCCCGGGACTAGCGGTACCTACGAGCAGTACTTC
15 | - | TRBD2 | TRBJ2-7 | TRBV27 | CASSPPSAGKDEQYF | TGTGCCAGCTCCCCCCCTTCAGCGGGAAAAGACGAGCAGTACTTC
16 | once | - | TRBJ2-1 | TRBV5-4 | CASSDVPTEVLDEQFF | TGTGCCAGCAGCGACGTCCCTACTGAGGTGTTGGATGAGCAGTTCTTC
14 | once | TRBD1 | TRBJ2-5 | TRBV29-1 | CSGRPGQGSETQYF | TGCAGCGGTAGACCGGGACAGGGCTCGGAGACCCAGTACTTC
16 | few | TRBD1 | TRBJ2-7 | TRBV25-1 | CASSGQTGGMSGEQYF | TGTGCCAGCAGTGGACAGACAGGGGGCATGTCGGGTGAGCAGTACTTC
12 | - | TRBD1 | TRBJ2-7 | TRBV27 | CASSLGQVIVCF | TGTGCCAGCAGTTTAGGACAGGTCATTGTTTGCTTC
15 | - | TRBD1 | TRBJ1-2 | TRBV19 | CASTYGTGPNYGYTF | TGTGCCAGTACCTACGGGACAGGGCCCAACTATGGCTACACCTTC